A selection of T cell receptor beta chains follows, all from one sample in a study of regulatory T cells in long-lasting Graves disease. TCRdb processed the multiplex PCR reads anew with MiXCR; each CDR3 protein has one entry. Altogether some 250,000 distinct CDR3 sequences are present, around 18% being singletons, with the ten largest covering approximately 24%. The sequenced sample was peripheral blood mononuclear cells (PBMCs), obtained at new diagnosis, from a patient treated with antithyroid drugs. Receptors originate from a female donor with Graves disease. Each CDR3 is given with its conserved first and last residue. A D gene is named only where the DNA matches it firmly. Not every row has a clone size; where given, it reads once, few, many or a size class.

many	TRBV4-3	TRBD2	TRBJ2-1	TGCGCCAGCAGCACCCGGACTAGCGGAGAATACAATGAGCAGTTCTTC	CASSTRTSGEYNEQFF
many	TRBV12-3/TRBV12-4	-	TRBJ2-1	TGTGCCAGCAGTTCGGGCCCATACAATGAGCAGTTCTTC	CASSSGPYNEQFF
many	TRBV7-8	-	TRBJ2-7	TGTGCCAGCAGCTTAGAGAGGAGGTTGGGGCTAGCGCCACAGTACTTC	CASSLERRLGLAPQYF
many	TRBV20-1	TRBD1	TRBJ2-1	TGCAGTGCTAGAGCAGACAGGGGGCATAATTCCTACAATGAGCAGTTCTTC	CSARADRGHNSYNEQFF
many	TRBV6-2/TRBV6-3	-	TRBJ2-5	TGTGCCAGCAGTTTTGCATGGGAGACCCAGTACTTC	CASSFAWETQYF
few	TRBV20-1	-	TRBJ2-1	TGCAGTGCTAGCTCTCTGTCCGGGAGCGGCTACAATGAGCAGTTCTTC	CSASSLSGSGYNEQFF
few	TRBV9	TRBD2	TRBJ2-5	TGTGCCAGCAGCGCTAGCGGGAGCGAAGAGACCCAGTACTTC	CASSASGSEETQYF
many	TRBV15	TRBD1	TRBJ2-7	TGTGCCACCAGCAGAGATCAGGGACAGGACGAGCAGTACTTC	CATSRDQGQDEQYF
-	TRBV6-1	TRBD1	TRBJ1-2	TGTGCCAGCAGTGAACGCACAGGGGTGGACTATGGCTACACCTTC	CASSERTGVDYGYTF
many	TRBV7-2	TRBD1	TRBJ1-1	TGTGCCAGCAGCTTAGTGGGACAGGGGGCAGTTAGCACTGAAGCTTTCTTT	CASSLVGQGAVSTEAFF
many	TRBV19	-	TRBJ1-2	TGTGCCAGTAGTATAGGCCAGGTCTATGGCTACACCTTC	CASSIGQVYGYTF
-	TRBV19	-	TRBJ1-1	TGTGCCAGTACCCCGGGACCGCGGATGATCACTGAAGCTTTCTTT	CASTPGPRMITEAFF
-	TRBV11-3	-	TRBJ1-1	TGTGCCAGCAGCCCTTCCCGGGGGGGAGCTGCCACTGAAGCTTTCTTT	CASSPSRGGAATEAFF
many	TRBV11-2	-	TRBJ2-7	TGTGCCAGCAGCTTAAGAGGGACGGGGAACAGGGATCCCTCCTACGAGCAGTACTTC	CASSLRGTGNRDPSYEQYF
-	TRBV12-3/TRBV12-4	TRBD2	TRBJ2-1	TGTGCCAGCAGCGGACGACTAGCGGGAACTCGTGGTGAGCAGTTCTTC	CASSGRLAGTRGEQFF
many	TRBV3-1	TRBD2	TRBJ2-7	TGTGCCAGCAGCCAGGACCTTAGGACTAGCGGGAGAGGGGTCTACGAGCAGTACTTC	CASSQDLRTSGRGVYEQYF
many	TRBV18	-	TRBJ2-7	TGTGCCAGCTCACCGCCCTTGGAAGTCACTACCTACGAGCAGTACTTC	CASSPPLEVTTYEQYF
-	TRBV7-9	TRBD2	TRBJ2-1	TGTGCCAGCAGCTTACTACTAGCGGGAGCACTCGATGAGCAGTTCTTC	CASSLLLAGALDEQFF
many	TRBV7-9	-	TRBJ1-5	TGTGCCAGCAGCTTAGGGCGGAATCAGCCCCAGCATTTT	CASSLGRNQPQHF
many	TRBV7-9	-	TRBJ2-2	TGTGCCAGCAGCTCCCCCCGGCAGGCGAACACCGGGGAGCTGTTTTTT	CASSSPRQANTGELFF
many	TRBV7-9	TRBD1	TRBJ2-1	TGTGCCAGCAGCTTAGAAGACAGGGGGCAGTTCTTC	CASSLEDRGQFF
many	TRBV11-2	-	TRBJ2-7	TGTGCCACCGGCCAGGGGAGGTCCCCCTACGAGCAGTACTTC	CATGQGRSPYEQYF
few	TRBV30	TRBD2	TRBJ2-3	TGTGCCTGGAGGACTAGCGGAGGGAGGGATACGCAGTATTTT	CAWRTSGGRDTQYF
-	TRBV7-3	-	TRBJ2-1	TGTGCCAGCAGCTTAACGAATCCTCACCGGGACTACAATGAGCAGTTCTTC	CASSLTNPHRDYNEQFF
many	TRBV27	-	TRBJ2-2	TGTGCCAGCAGTCCTCACACCATAGCGTCCCAACCCACCGGGGAGCTGTTTTTT	CASSPHTIASQPTGELFF
few	TRBV3-1	-	TRBJ2-7	TGTGCCAGCAGCCGGGCGGGGTCCTCCCACGAGCAGTACTTC	CASSRAGSSHEQYF